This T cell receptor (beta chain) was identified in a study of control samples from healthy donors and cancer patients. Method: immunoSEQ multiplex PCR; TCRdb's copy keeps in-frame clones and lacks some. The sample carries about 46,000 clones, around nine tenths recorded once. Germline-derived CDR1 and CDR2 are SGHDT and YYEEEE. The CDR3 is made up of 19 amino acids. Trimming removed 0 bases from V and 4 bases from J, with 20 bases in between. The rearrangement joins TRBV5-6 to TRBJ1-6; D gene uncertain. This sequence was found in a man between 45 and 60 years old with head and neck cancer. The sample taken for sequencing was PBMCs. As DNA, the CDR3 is TGTGCCAGCAGCTTGGCCATCTCTGTCAGGACGGAATATAATTCACCCCTCCACTTT. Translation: CASSLAISVRTEYNSPLHF.